This TCR beta chain comes out of a study of regulatory T cells in long-lasting Graves disease. Assembly of TCR beta libraries relied on iRepertoire HTBI primers together with Arm-PCR of CDR3 regions. From the multiplex PCR reads, TCRdb called clonotypes with MiXCR, one entry per CDR3 protein. The sample yields 530,000 or so distinct CDR3 sequences, approximately 13% seen once. The length of the CDR3 is 14 residues. The V gene lost 5 bases and the J gene lost 5 bases, with 15 bases spanning the gap. Germline-derived CDR1 and CDR2 are SGHRS and YFSETQ. The sample's time point: newly diagnosed GD, antithyroid drugs for less than 3 months. The TCR library was prepared using RNA isolated from PBMCs. These same data were also listed under a study on T cells in Graves' hyperthyroidism and ophthalmopathy. This second study says: The patients, who ranged from 18 to 65 in age, presented with newly diagnosed hyperthyroidism lasting under 2 months.

This TCR was recovered from a man aged 25-40 years with Graves disease. This chain links TRBV5-1 with TRBJ2-3; possible D gene TRBD1, 6 bases. This sample comprised peripheral blood mononuclear cells (PBMCs), obtained at new diagnosis, from a patient treated with antithyroid drugs. CDR3 coding DNA: TGCGCCAGCAGGGCCACAGGGAAAGGAGATACGCAGTATTTT. It encodes CASRATGKGDTQYF.